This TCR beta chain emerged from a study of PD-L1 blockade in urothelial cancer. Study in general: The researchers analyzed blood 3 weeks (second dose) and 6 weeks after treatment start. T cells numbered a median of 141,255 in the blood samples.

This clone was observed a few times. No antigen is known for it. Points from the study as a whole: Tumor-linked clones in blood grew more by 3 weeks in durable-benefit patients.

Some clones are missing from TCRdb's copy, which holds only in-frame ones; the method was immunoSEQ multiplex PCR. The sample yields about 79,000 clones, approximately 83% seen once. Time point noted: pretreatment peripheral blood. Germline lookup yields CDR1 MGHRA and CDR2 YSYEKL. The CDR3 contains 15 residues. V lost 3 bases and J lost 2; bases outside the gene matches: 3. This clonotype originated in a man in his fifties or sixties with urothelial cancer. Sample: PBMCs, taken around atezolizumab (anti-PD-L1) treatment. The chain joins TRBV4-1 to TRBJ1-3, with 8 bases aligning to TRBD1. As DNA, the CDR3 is TGCGCCAGCAGCCAGGCGGGACAGGCTGGAAACACCATATATTTT. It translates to CASSQAGQAGNTIYF.